These 28 T cell receptor beta chains share one sample of origin, sequenced in a study of OX40 agonist ivuxolimab in advanced cancers. Clones were sequenced by immunoSEQ multiplex PCR, and TCRdb holds only the in-frame ones, with some missing. The repertoire holds about 49,000 clones, with under 90% as singletons. The starting material was CD4+ or CD8+ T cells sorted from blood, obtained in a trial of the OX40 agonist ivuxolimab. The receptors shown here come from an adult with an advanced solid tumor such as melanoma, head and neck, liver or kidney cancer.

The gene calls are TRBV5-6 and TRBJ2-5; TRBD2 agrees at 11 bases. Germline trimming cut 1 base from V and 0 bases from J; bases unmatched to any gene: 5. The CDR3 has 17 residues. The germline V gene encodes CDR1 SGHDT and CDR2 YYEEEE. In nucleotides, the CDR3 is TGTGCCAGCAGCTTGTGGTTACTAGCGGGAGACCAAGAGACCCAGTACTTC. Translated: CASSLWLLAGDQETQYF.

The chain employs TRBV18 and TRBJ2-5; 7 bases agree with TRBD1. The CDR3 consists of 14 residues. Germline CDR1 is KGHSH and CDR2 is LQKENI. V was pared by 2 bases and J by 3 bases, with 3 bases of the junction left unmatched. CDR3 nucleotides: TGTGCCAGCTCACCAGGAGACAGGGAAGAGACCCAGTACTTC. Encoded protein: CASSPGDREETQYF.

The chain has TRBV10-1 and TRBJ1-2; D is perhaps TRBD1 (6 bases). CDR1 and CDR2 (germline): WNHNN, SYGVQD (reference sequence). The CDR3 runs to 13 residues. Trimming removed 6 bases from V and 5 bases from J, with 13 bases in between. The chain's CDR3 is CASSPDRRYGYTF. Written as DNA, the CDR3 is TGCGCCAGCAGCCCCGACAGGAGATATGGCTACACCTTC.

The V call is TRBV7-2, the J call TRBJ2-3, with 10 nucleotides matching TRBD1. The CDR3 is 17 residues long. The ends lost 2 bases at V and 4 bases at J; junction bases unmatched: 9. The V gene's germline CDR1 is SGHTA and CDR2 FQGNSA. CDR3 in amino acids: CASSLRTGGLEADTQYF. CDR3 in DNA: TGTGCCAGCAGCTTAAGGACAGGGGGACTAGAGGCAGATACGCAGTATTTT.

This clone is a singleton in its sample. The rearrangement links TRBV19 to TRBJ2-1; no reliable D call. Trimming removed 5 bases from V and 6 bases from J, with 14 bases in between. The CDR3 has 14 residues. Per the germline V gene, CDR1 is LNHDA and CDR2 is SQIVND (reference sequence). The CDR3 sequence is CASSEPGYVNEQFF. The CDR3 nucleotides read TGTGCCAGTAGTGAGCCCGGATACGTCAATGAGCAGTTCTTC.

This chain uses TRBV18 with TRBJ1-2; D is ambiguous. There are 12 residues in the CDR3. Per the germline V gene, CDR1 is KGHSH and CDR2 is LQKENI. Between the trimmed V and J ends, which lost 6 bases and 0 bases, there was a span of 5 bases. DNA for the CDR3: TGTGCCAGCTCCCATCCTAACTATGGCTACACCTTC. Translating gives CASSHPNYGYTF.

The chain combines TRBV20-1 with TRBJ1-1, with D unresolved. Trimming took 3 bases from V and 4 from J, leaving 3 bases between them. From germline, CDR1 is DFQATT and CDR2 SNEGSKA (reference sequence). The CDR3 extends over 10 amino acids. CDR3 residues: CSASFTEAFF. CDR3 sequence (DNA): TGCAGTGCTAGTTTCACTGAAGCTTTCTTT.

The V call is TRBV28, the J call TRBJ1-3; no clear D. Trimming removed 3 bases at V and 0 bases at J, with 15 bases between. The germline V gene encodes CDR1 MDHEN and CDR2 SYDVKM. This CDR3 comprises 17 residues. The CDR3 DNA is TGTGCCAGCAGTTTGGAGACACGCTCTTTCTCTGGAAACACCATATATTTT. Protein product: CASSLETRSFSGNTIYF.

The chain recombines TRBV5-1 with TRBJ2-2; TRBD2 agrees at 7 bases. Germline-derived CDR1 and CDR2 are SGHRS and YFSETQ. The J segment lost 6 bases and the V segment lost 1 base, leaving 9 bases of the junction unmatched. The CDR3 runs 16 residues. The CDR3 spells CASSLRVTRESGELFF. CDR3 sequence (DNA): TGCGCCAGCAGCTTGAGGGTGACGCGGGAGTCCGGGGAGCTGTTTTTT.

The CDR3 DNA follows: TGTGCCAGCAGTCACCTCCTAGGACAGGGGGCAGAAGGAACTGGAAACACCATATATTTT. Amino acid sequence: CASSHLLGQGAEGTGNTIYF. This chain uses TRBV2 with TRBJ1-3, with 11 bases matching TRBD1. Unmatched junction bases numbered 17, after V lost 5 bases and J lost 2 bases. The germline gives CDR1 SNHLY, CDR2 FYNNEI. The length of the CDR3 is 20 residues.

The V gene is TRBV5-4, the J gene TRBJ2-1; D ambiguous. The CDR3 runs to 12 residues. V lost 2 bases to trimming and J lost 9 bases, with 9 bases between them. CDR1 SGHNT and CDR2 YYREEE come from the germline V gene (reference sequence). The CDR3, as DNA: TGTGCCAGCAGCTTAAGTCTGTCTGAGCAGTTCTTC. As protein: CASSLSLSEQFF.

The chain uses TRBV7-2 and TRBJ2-7, with TRBD2 matching 7 bases. The CDR3 is made up of 15 amino acids. Germline V CDR1 and CDR2: SGHTA, FQGNSA. J gave up 1 base and V 1 base, and 4 bases lay outside the gene matches. The CDR3 here is CASSLGAGDSYEQYF. The CDR3 DNA is TGTGCCAGCAGCTTAGGTGCGGGGGATTCCTACGAGCAGTACTTC.

The J gene is TRBJ2-2, the V gene TRBV6-4; TRBD1 or TRBD2 may be the D gene (5 bases each). Between the trimmed V and J ends, which lost 3 bases and 5 bases, there was a span of 16 bases. The CDR3 has 16 residues. The germline CDR1 and CDR2 sequences are MRHNA and SNTAGT. The CDR3 reads CASSEVHGAETGELFF. In nucleotides, the CDR3 is TGTGCCAGCAGTGAAGTTCACGGGGCCGAAACCGGGGAGCTGTTTTTT.

V gene TRBV11-3 combines with J gene TRBJ2-1; D is ambiguous. CDR3 size: 12 residues. The germline V and J ends were trimmed by 5 bases and 10 bases, with 12 bases remaining between them. Germline assignment: CDR1 SGHNT and CDR2 YENEEA. The CDR3 DNA reads TGTGCCAGCAGCCGTCACGACCTCGAGCAGTTCTTC. It specifies CASSRHDLEQFF.

This clone is deemed medium-sized. The chain combines TRBV7-6 with TRBJ2-1; no clear D. Germline CDR1 reads SGHVS; CDR2 reads FNYEAQ. V lost 5 bases to trimming and J lost 3 bases, with 11 bases between them. The CDR3 consists of 14 residues. CDR3 in DNA: TGTGCCAGCAGCAACTGGACGAGCTACAATGAGCAGTTCTTC. The encoded protein is CASSNWTSYNEQFF.

This rearrangement joins TRBV6-5 to TRBJ2-1, with 10 bases identical to TRBD1. CDR3 size: 14 residues. After removal of 2 bases from V and 6 bases from J, the junction contained 1 base not matched to a gene. Germline V gives CDR1 MNHEY, CDR2 SVGAGI. Here the CDR3 DNA reads TGTGCCAGCAGTTACCGGACAGGGGGCAATGAGCAGTTCTTC. Its translation is CASSYRTGGNEQFF.

This chain joins TRBV7-2 and TRBJ2-5, with D unresolved. Trimming left V 5 bases short and J 3 bases short, with 10 bases between. Germline CDR1 and CDR2: SGHTA and FQGNSA. The CDR3 spans 13 residues. The CDR3 DNA reads as TGTGCCAGCAGCCGGGCCCCAGAAGAGACCCAGTACTTC. Translation: CASSRAPEETQYF.

This clone was counted between two and nine times. CDR3 residues: CASSYLTGDREKLFF. The CDR3, as DNA: TGTGCCAGCAGTTACTTGACAGGGGATCGTGAAAAACTGTTTTTT. The V gene is TRBV6-6, the J gene TRBJ1-4; 8 positions match TRBD1. The CDR3 sequence is 15 residues long. Germline V gene sequence: CDR1 MNHNY, CDR2 SVGAGI (reference sequence). Trimming took 1 base from V and 7 from J; bases not matched to a gene: 5.

The genes are TRBV28 and TRBJ2-7; TRBD2 aligns across 8 bases. This CDR3 is 17 amino acids long. Germline V CDR1 and CDR2: MDHEN, SYDVKM. J gave up 2 bases and V 6 bases, and 15 bases lay outside the gene matches. CDR3: CASSLRGWSGGTYEQYF. As DNA, the CDR3 is TGTGCCAGCAGCCTCAGGGGATGGTCGGGAGGGACCTACGAGCAGTACTTC.

V and J are TRBV9 and TRBJ2-3; TRBD1 is a possible D gene (6 bases). Germline values: CDR1 SGDLS, CDR2 YYNGEE. Trimming shortened V by 1 base and J by 6 bases, and 9 bases separated the two germline ends. The CDR3 contains 13 residues. CDR3 nucleotides: TGTGCCAGCAGCGTAACCCAGGGGGATACGCAGTATTTT. As protein: CASSVTQGDTQYF.

The chain recombines TRBV9 with TRBJ1-3; D call uncertain. The germline V gene encodes CDR1 SGDLS and CDR2 YYNGEE. The CDR3 contains 16 residues. Trimming shortened V by 0 bases and J by 0 bases, and 10 bases separated the two germline ends. The CDR3 region is CASSVGHQGSGNTIYF. CDR3 nucleotide sequence: TGTGCCAGCAGCGTAGGGCATCAAGGCTCTGGAAACACCATATATTTT.

This chain uses TRBV19 with TRBJ2-7, with TRBD1 identical over 7 bases. The CDR3 sequence is 14 residues long. The V segment lost 5 bases and the J segment 4 bases; nucleotides outside the gene matches: 8. Per germline, CDR1 LNHDA and CDR2 SQIVND (reference sequence). CDR3 residues: CASSRAGGRYEQYF. For the CDR3, the DNA is TGTGCCAGTAGTCGGGCAGGGGGTAGGTACGAGCAGTACTTC.

This clone was seen only a few times. This rearrangement joins TRBV10-3 to TRBJ2-7, with a weak D call TRBD1 (7 bases). Trimming stripped 6 bases from V and 3 bases from J, with 15 bases between. The CDR3 loop spans 14 amino acids. Germline CDR1 reads ENHRY; CDR2 reads SYGVKD. The CDR3 loop is CAISLYRGGYEQYF. DNA of the CDR3: TGTGCCATCAGCCTCTACAGGGGAGGCTACGAGCAGTACTTC.

J is TRBJ2-5 and V is TRBV18; TRBD1 aligns across 7 bases. Germline CDR1 is KGHSH and CDR2 is LQKENI. V trimming: 4 bases; J trimming: 2 bases; junction bases outside the gene matches: 4. This CDR3 contains 14 residues. CDR3 protein: CASSRNRGQETQYF. In DNA, the CDR3 is TGTGCCAGCTCACGGAACAGGGGTCAAGAGACCCAGTACTTC. The full variable domain, completed using reference TRBV18 and TRBJ2-5, is NAGVMQNPRHLVRRRGQEARLRCSPMKGHSHVYWYRQLPEEGLKFMVYLQKENIIDESGMPKERFSAEFPKEGPSILRIQQVVRGDSAAYFCASSRNRGQETQYFGPGTRLLVL.

The chain is built from TRBV19 and TRBJ2-5; 9 bases agree with TRBD1. The CDR3 runs to 17 residues. Germline CDR1 and CDR2: LNHDA and SQIVND (reference sequence). V shed 7 bases, J shed 5 bases, and the junction held 17 bases outside the gene matches. CDR3 nucleotides: TGTGCCAGTACACATTCGGTTTACAGGGGGCATGGGGAGACCCAGTACTTC. Its protein product is CASTHSVYRGHGETQYF.

V gene TRBV28 combines with J gene TRBJ2-5; tentatively, D is TRBD2 (6 bases). CDR1 and CDR2 (germline): MDHEN, SYDVKM. CDR3 length: 13 residues. The V end lost 5 bases, the J end lost 2 bases, and 9 bases lay between the germline ends. The CDR3, as DNA: TGTGCCAGCAGTCACGGGAGACAAGAGACCCAGTACTTC. It codes for CASSHGRQETQYF. The full variable domain, its missing parts supplied by reference TRBV28 and TRBJ2-5, is DVKVTQSSRYLVKRTGEKVFLECVQDMDHENMFWYRQDPGLGLRLIYFSYDVKMKEKGDIPEGYSVSREKKERFSLILESASTNQTSMYLCASSHGRQETQYFGPGTRLLVL.

This clone showed up just a few times. The DNA of the CDR3 is TGTGCCAGCAGTTTCGGGAACTACGAGCAGTACTTC. Protein product: CASSFGNYEQYF. This chain connects TRBV28 to TRBJ2-7, with D perhaps matching TRBD2 (5 bases). The length of the CDR3 is 12 residues. Between the trimmed V and J ends, which lost 3 bases and 3 bases, there was a span of 6 bases. Germline V gene lookup returns CDR1 MDHEN and CDR2 SYDVKM.

V gene TRBV10-2 combines with J gene TRBJ2-7; the D is unclear. The CDR3 contains 13 residues. V lost 2 bases and J lost 3, with 8 bases in between. Germline V CDR1 and CDR2: WSHSY, SAAADI. CDR3 amino acids: CASSEGTVYEQYF. CDR3 coding DNA: TGCGCCAGCAGTGAGGGAACAGTCTACGAGCAGTACTTC.